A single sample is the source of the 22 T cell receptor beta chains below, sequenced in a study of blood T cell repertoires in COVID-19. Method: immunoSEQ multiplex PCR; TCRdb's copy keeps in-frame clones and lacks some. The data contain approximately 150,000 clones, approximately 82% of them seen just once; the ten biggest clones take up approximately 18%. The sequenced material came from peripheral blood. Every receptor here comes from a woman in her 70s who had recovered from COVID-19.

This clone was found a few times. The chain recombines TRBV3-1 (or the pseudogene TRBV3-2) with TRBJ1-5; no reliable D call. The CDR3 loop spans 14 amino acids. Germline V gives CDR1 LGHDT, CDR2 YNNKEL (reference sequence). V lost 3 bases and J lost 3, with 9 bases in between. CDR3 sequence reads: CASSHHTTNQPQHF. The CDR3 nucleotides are TGTGCCAGCAGCCACCACACTACCAATCAGCCCCAGCATTTT.

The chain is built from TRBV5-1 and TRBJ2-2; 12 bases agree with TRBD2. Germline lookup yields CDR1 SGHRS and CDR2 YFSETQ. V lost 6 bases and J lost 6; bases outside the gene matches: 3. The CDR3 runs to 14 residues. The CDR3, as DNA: TGCGCCAGCACAAGACTAGCGGGAGCCGGGGAGCTGTTTTTT. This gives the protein CASTRLAGAGELFF. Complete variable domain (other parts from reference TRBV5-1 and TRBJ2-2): KAGVTQTPRYLIKTRGQQVTLSCSPISGHRSVSWYQQTPGQGLQFLFEYFSETQRNKGNFPGRFSGRQFSNSRSEMNVSTLELGDSALYLCASTRLAGAGELFFGEGSRLTVL.

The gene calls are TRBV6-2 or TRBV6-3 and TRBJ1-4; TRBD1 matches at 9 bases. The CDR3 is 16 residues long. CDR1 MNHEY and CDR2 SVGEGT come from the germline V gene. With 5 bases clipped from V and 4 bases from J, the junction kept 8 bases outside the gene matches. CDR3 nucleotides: TGTGCCAGCAGTACGCCGGGACAGGGAATTAATGAAAAACTGTTTTTT. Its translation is CASSTPGQGINEKLFF.

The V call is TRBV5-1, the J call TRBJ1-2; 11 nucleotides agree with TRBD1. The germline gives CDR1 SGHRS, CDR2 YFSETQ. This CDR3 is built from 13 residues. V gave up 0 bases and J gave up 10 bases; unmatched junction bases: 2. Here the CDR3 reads CASSLGDRGYYTF. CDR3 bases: TGCGCCAGCAGCTTGGGGGACAGGGGGTACTACACCTTC.

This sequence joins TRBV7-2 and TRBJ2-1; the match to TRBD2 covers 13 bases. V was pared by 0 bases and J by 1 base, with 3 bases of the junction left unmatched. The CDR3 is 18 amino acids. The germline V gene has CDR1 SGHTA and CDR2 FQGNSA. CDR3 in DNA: TGTGCCAGCAGCTTAGCAGGGACTAGCGGGGAATCCTACAATGAGCAGTTCTTC. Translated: CASSLAGTSGESYNEQFF.

CDR3: CASSLGLGHQTNEKLFF. The CDR3 DNA follows: TGTGCCAGCAGCTTGGGACTGGGGCACCAAACTAATGAAAAACTGTTTTTT. V usage is TRBV7-6 and J usage is TRBJ1-4; maybe TRBD1 (5 bases). The V end was cut by 3 bases, the J end by 1 base, with 15 bases between. This CDR3 contains 17 residues. Germline assignment: CDR1 SGHVS and CDR2 FNYEAQ.

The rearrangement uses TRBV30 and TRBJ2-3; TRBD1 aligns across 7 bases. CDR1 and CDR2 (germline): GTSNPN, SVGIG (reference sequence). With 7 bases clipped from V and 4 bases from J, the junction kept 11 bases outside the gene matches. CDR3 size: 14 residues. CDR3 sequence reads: CASEGAGWADTQYF. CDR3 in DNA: TGTGCCTCCGAGGGGGCAGGCTGGGCAGATACGCAGTATTTT. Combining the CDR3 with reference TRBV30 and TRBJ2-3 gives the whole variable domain SQTIHQWPATLVQPVGSPLSLECTVEGTSNPNLYWYRQAAGRGLQLLFYSVGIGQISSEVPQNLSASRPQDRQFILSSKKLLLSDSGFYLCASEGAGWADTQYFGPGTRLTVL.

CDR3 region: CASSLAGEQFF. The CDR3 nucleotides are TGTGCCAGCAGCTTGGCAGGTGAGCAGTTCTTC. This rearrangement joins TRBV5-8 to TRBJ2-1; D uncertain. V was trimmed by 0 bases and J by 9 bases, leaving 4 bases between them. Germline-derived CDR1 and CDR2 are SGHTS and YDEGEE. The CDR3 runs to 11 residues.

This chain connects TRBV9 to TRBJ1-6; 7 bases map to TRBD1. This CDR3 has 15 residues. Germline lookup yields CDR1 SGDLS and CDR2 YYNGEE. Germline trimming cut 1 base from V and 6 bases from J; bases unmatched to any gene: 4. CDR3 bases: TGTGCCAGCAGCGTAACAGGGGAGAGTAATTCACCCCTCCACTTT. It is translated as CASSVTGESNSPLHF.

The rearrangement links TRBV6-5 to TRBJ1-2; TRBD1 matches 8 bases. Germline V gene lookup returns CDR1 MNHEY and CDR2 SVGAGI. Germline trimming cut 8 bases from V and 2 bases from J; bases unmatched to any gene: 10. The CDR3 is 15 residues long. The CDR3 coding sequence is TGTGCCAGCCACAGGGGGGGGTCCCAAAACTATGGCTACACCTTC. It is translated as CASHRGGSQNYGYTF.

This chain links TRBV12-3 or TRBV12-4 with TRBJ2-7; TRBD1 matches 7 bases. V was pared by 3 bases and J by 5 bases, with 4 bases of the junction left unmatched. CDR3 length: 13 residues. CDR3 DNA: TGTGCCAGCAGTTTCAACAGGGGCCACGAGCAGTACTTC. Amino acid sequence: CASSFNRGHEQYF.

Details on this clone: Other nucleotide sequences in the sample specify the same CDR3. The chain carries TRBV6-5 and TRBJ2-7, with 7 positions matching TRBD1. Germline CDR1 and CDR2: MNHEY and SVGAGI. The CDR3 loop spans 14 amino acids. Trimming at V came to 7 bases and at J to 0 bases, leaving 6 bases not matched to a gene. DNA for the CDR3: TGTGCCAGCACCAAAGACAGGGCCTCCTACGAGCAGTACTTC. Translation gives CASTKDRASYEQYF.

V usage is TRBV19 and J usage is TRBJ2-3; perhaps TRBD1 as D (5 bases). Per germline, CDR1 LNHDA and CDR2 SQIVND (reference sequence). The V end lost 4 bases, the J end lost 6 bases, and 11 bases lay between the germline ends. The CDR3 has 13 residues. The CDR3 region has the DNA TGTGCCAGTAGTAACCGGGCAGGGGATACGCAGTATTTT. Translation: CASSNRAGDTQYF.

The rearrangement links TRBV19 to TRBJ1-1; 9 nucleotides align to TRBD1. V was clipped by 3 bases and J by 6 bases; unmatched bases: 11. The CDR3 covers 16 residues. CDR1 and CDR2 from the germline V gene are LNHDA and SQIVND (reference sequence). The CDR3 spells CASSISGQGVFPEAFF. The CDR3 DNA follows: TGTGCCAGTAGTATTTCGGGACAGGGAGTATTCCCTGAAGCTTTCTTT.

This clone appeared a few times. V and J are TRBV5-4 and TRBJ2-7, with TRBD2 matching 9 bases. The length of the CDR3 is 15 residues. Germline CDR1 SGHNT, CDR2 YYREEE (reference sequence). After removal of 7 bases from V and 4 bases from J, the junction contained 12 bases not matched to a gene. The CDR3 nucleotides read TGTGCCAGCTCCCCCGGGGCGGGAGGGCCTTACGAGCAGTACTTC. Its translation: CASSPGAGGPYEQYF.

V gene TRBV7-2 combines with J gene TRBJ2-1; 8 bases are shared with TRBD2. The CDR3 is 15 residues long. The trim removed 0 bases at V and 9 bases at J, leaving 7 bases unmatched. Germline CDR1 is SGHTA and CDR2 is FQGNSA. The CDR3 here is CASSLARLAWGEQFF. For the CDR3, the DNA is TGTGCCAGCAGCTTAGCCAGACTAGCGTGGGGTGAGCAGTTCTTC.

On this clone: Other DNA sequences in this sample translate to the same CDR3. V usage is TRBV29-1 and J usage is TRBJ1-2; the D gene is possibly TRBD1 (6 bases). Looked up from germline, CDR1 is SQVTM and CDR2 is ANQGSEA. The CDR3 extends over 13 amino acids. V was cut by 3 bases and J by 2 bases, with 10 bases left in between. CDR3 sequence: CSVEGQGNYGYTF. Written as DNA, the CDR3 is TGCAGCGTTGAGGGGCAGGGGAACTATGGCTACACCTTC.

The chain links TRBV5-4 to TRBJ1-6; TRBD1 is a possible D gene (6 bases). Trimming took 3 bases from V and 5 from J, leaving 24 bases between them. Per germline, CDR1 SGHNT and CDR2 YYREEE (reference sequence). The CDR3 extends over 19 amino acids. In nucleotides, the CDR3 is TGTGCCAGCAGCTCAGGGGTGAGGGTATATACGGGACATAATTCACCCCTCCACTTT. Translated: CASSSGVRVYTGHNSPLHF.

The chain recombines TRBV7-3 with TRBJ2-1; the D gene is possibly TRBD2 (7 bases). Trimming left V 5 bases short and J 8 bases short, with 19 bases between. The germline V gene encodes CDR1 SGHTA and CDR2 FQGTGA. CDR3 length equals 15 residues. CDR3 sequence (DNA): TGTGCCAGCAGCCCCCGGACTAGGGGGGTCGATGAGCAGTTCTTC. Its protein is CASSPRTRGVDEQFF.

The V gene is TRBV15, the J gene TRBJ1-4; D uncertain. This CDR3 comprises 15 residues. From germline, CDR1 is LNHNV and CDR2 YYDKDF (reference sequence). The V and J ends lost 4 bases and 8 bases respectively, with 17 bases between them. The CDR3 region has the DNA TGTGCCACCAGCAAGGCCCCCGGACTCACCGAAAAACTGTTTTTT. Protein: CATSKAPGLTEKLFF.

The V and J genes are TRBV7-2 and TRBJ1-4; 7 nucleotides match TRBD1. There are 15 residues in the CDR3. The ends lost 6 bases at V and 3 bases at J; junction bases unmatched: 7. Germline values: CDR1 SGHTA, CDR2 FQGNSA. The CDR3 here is CASSSTGLPNEKLFF. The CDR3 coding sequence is TGTGCCAGCAGTTCGACAGGGTTGCCTAATGAAAAACTGTTTTTT.

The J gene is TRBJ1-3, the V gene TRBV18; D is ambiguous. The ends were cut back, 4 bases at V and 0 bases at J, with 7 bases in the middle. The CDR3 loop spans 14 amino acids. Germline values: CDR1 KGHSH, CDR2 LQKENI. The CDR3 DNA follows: TGTGCCAGCTCACTGGGAGGCTCTGGAAACACCATATATTTT. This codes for CASSLGGSGNTIYF.